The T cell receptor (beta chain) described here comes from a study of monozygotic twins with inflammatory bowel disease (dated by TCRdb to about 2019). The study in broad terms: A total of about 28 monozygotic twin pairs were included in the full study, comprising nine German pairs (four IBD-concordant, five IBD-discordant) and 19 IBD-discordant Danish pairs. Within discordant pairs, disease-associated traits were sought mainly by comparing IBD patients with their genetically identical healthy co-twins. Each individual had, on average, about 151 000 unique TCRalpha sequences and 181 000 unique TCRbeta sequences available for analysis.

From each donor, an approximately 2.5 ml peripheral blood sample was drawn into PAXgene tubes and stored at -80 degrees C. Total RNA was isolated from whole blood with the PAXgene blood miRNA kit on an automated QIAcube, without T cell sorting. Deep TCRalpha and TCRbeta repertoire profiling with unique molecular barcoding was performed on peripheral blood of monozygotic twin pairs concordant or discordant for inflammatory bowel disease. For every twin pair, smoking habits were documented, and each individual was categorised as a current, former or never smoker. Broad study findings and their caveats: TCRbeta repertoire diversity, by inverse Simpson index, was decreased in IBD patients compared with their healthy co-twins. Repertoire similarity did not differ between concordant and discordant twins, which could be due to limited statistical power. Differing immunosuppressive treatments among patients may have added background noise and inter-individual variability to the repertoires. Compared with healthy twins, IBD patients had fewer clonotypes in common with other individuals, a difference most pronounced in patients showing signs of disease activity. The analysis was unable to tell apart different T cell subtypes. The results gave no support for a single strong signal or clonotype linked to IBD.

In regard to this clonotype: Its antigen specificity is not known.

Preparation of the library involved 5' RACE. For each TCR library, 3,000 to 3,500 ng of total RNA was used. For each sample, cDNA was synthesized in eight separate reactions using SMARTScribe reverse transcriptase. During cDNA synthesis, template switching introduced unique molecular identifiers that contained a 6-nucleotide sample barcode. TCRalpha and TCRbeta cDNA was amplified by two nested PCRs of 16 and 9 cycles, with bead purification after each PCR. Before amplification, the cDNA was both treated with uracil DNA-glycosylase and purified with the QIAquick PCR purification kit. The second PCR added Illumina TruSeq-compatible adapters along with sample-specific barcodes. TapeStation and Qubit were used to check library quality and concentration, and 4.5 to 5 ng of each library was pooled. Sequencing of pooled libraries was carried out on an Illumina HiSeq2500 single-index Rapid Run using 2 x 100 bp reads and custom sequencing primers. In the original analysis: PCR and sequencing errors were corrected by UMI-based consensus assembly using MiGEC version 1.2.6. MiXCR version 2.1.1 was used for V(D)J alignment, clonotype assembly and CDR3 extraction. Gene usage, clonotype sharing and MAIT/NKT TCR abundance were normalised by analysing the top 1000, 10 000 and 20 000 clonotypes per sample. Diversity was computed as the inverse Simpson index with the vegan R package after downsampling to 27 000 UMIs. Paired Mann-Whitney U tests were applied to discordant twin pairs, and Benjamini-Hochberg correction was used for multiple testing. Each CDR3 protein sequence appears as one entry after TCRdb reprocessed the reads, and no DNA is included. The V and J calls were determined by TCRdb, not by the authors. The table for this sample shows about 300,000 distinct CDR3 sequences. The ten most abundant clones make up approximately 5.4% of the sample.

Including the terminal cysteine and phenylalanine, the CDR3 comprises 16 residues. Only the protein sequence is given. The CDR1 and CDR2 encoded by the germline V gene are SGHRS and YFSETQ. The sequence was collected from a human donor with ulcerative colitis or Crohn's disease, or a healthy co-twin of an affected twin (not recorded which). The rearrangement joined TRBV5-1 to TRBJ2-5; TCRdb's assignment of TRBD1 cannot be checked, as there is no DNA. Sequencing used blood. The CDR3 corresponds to CASSLKQQDLGETQYF.